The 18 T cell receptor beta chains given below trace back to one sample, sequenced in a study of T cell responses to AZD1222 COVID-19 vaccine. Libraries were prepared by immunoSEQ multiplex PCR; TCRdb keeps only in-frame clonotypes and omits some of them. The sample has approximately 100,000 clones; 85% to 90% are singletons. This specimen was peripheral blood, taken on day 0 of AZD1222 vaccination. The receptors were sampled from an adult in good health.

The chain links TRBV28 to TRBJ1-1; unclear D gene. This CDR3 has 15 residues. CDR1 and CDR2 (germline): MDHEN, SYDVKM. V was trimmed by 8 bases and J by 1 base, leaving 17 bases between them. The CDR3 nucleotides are TGTGCCAGCGGGTTCCCCCTGGATGCGAACACTGAAGCTTTCTTT. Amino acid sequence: CASGFPLDANTEAFF.

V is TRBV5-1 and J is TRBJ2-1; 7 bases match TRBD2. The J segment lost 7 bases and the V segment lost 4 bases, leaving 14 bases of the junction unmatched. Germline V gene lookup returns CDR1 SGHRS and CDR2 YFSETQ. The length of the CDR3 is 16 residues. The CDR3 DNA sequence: TGCGCCAGCAGCCTGGAGGCGTTAGCGGGTCTGAATGAGCAGTTCTTC. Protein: CASSLEALAGLNEQFF.

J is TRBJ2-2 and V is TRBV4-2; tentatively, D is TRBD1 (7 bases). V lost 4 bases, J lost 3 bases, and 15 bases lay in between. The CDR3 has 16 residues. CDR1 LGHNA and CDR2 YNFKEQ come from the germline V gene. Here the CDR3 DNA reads TGTGCCAGCAGCCCCAGGGGGGACTCGTACACCGGGGAGCTGTTTTTT. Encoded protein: CASSPRGDSYTGELFF.

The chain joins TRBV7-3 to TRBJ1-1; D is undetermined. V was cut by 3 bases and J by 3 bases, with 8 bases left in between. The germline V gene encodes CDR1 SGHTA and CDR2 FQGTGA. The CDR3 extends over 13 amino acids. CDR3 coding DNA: TGTGCCAGCAGCTTTACAGCATACACTGAAGCTTTCTTT. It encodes CASSFTAYTEAFF.

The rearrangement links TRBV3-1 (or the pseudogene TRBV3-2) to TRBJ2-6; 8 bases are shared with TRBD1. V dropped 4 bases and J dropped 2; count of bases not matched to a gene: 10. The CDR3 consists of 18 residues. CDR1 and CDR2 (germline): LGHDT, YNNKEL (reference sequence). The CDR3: CASSLSDRAAPGANVLTF. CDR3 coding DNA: TGTGCCAGCAGCCTCTCGGACAGGGCCGCGCCTGGGGCCAACGTCCTGACTTTC.

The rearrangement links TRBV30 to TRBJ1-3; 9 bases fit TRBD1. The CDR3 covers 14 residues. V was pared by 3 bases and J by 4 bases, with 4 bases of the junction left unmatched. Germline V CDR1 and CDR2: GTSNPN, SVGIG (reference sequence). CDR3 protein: CAWRDRGAGNTIYF. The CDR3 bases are TGTGCCTGGAGGGACAGGGGAGCCGGAAACACCATATATTTT.

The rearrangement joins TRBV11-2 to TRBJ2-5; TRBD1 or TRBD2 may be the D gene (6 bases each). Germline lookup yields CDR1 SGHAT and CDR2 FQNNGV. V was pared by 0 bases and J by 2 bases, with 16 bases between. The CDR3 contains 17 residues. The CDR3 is CASSLDRGGPRQETQYF. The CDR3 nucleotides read TGTGCCAGCAGCTTAGATCGTGGGGGGCCTCGGCAAGAGACCCAGTACTTC.

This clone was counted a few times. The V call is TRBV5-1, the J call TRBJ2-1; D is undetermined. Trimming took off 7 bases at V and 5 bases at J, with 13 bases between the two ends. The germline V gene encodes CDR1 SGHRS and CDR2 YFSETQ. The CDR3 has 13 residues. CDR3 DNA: TGCGCCAGCGGCTCGTATGTCGACAATGAGCAGTTCTTC. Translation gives CASGSYVDNEQFF.

CDR3 in amino acids: CASSLDPFNQPQHF. CDR3 nucleotides: TGTGCCAGCAGCTTGGACCCCTTCAATCAGCCCCAGCATTTT. The chain couples TRBV5-4 to TRBJ1-5; no definite D call. V lost 0 bases and J lost 3, with 7 bases in between. The CDR3 consists of 14 residues. CDR1 SGHNT and CDR2 YYREEE come from the germline V gene (reference sequence).

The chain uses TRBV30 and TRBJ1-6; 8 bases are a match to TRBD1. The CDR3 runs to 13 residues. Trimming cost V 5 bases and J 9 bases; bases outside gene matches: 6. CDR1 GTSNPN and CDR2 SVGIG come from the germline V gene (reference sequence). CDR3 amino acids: CAWGRQGSSPLHF. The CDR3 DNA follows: TGTGCCTGGGGAAGACAGGGGAGTTCACCCCTCCACTTT.

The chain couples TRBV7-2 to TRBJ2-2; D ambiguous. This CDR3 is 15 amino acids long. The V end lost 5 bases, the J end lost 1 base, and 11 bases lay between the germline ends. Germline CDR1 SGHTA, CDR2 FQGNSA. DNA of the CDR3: TGTGCCAGCAGCCAAACCCCAGGGAACACCGGGGAGCTGTTTTTT. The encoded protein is CASSQTPGNTGELFF.

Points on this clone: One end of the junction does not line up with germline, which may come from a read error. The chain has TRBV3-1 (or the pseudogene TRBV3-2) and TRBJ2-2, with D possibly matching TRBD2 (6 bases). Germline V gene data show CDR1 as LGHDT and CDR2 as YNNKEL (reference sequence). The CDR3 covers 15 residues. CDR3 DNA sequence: TGTGCCAGCAGCCAAGATCCGGCAGGCCTCGGGGGGCTGTTTTTT. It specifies CASSQDPAGLGGLFF.

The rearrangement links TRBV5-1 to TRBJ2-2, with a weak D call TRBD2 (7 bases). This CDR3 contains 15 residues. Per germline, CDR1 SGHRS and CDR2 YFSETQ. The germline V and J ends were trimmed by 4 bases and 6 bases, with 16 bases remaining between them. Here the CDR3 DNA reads TGCGCCAGCAGCCTATACAGGGAGGGGGCCGGGGAGCTGTTTTTT. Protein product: CASSLYREGAGELFF.

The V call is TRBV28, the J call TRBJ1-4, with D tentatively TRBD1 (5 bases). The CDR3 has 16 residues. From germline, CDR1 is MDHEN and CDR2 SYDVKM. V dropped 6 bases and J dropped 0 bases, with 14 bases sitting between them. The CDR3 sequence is CASSWGGGTTNEKLFF. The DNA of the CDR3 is TGTGCCAGCAGCTGGGGCGGGGGGACAACTAATGAAAAACTGTTTTTT. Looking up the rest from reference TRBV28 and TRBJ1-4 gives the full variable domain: DVKVTQSSRYLVKRTGEKVFLECVQDMDHENMFWYRQDPGLGLRLIYFSYDVKMKEKGDIPEGYSVSREKKERFSLILESASTNQTSMYLCASSWGGGTTNEKLFFGSGTQLSVL.

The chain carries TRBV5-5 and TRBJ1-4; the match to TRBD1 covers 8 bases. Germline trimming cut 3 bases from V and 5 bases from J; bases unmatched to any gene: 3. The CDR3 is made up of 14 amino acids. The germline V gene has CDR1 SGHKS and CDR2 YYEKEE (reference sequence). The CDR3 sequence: CASSWDRSNEKLFF. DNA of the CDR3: TGTGCCAGCAGCTGGGACAGGTCCAATGAAAAACTGTTTTTT.

CDR3 in DNA: TGTGCCTGGAGCGCCAGCTGGGGGGCCCCTAGCACAGATACGCAGTATTTT. This codes for CAWSASWGAPSTDTQYF. The V and J genes are TRBV30 and TRBJ2-3; D may be TRBD1 or TRBD2 (6 bases each). V lost 3 bases, J lost 0 bases, and 19 bases lay in between. This CDR3 is 17 amino acids long. Per germline, CDR1 GTSNPN and CDR2 SVGIG (reference sequence).

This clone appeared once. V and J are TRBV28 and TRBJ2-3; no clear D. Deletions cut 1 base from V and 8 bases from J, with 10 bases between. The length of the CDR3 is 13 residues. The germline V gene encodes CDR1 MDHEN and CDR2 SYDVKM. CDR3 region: CASSLSRRVTQYF. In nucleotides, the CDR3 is TGTGCCAGCAGTTTATCAAGGAGAGTTACGCAGTATTTT. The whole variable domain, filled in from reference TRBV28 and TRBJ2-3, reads DVKVTQSSRYLVKRTGEKVFLECVQDMDHENMFWYRQDPGLGLRLIYFSYDVKMKEKGDIPEGYSVSREKKERFSLILESASTNQTSMYLCASSLSRRVTQYFGPGTRLTVL.

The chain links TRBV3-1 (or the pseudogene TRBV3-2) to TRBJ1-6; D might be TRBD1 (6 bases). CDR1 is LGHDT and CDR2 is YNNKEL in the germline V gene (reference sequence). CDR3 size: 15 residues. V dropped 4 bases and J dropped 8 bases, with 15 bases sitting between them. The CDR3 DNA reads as TGTGCCAGCAGCCTCGGCGGACAGTCGTATTCACCCCTCCACTTT. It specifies CASSLGGQSYSPLHF.